This T cell receptor (beta chain) was recorded in a study of CD8+ T cells in alopecia areata. Notes on the study in general: An increase in clonality over normal scalp was evident in lesional scalp, especially alopecia totalis/universalis. Scalp data also include sequences from resident alphabeta T cells of normal skin. Whereas mice showed it more clearly, TCR sharing across patients was murkier, possibly because of HLA.

Sorted out of PBMCs were CD4+ T cells and CD8+ T cells. CDR1 and CDR2 (germline): MGHRA, YSYEKL. Trimming left V 3 bases short and J 8 bases short, with 13 bases between. The CDR3 loop spans 14 amino acids. This clone appeared a few times. Antigen specificity is unknown. cDNA prepared by RNA extraction and subsequent reverse transcription served as the template for sequencing. Method: immunoSEQ multiplex PCR; TCRdb's copy keeps in-frame clones and lacks some. The sample consists of about 200,000 clones, 56% of them appearing once. Sequencing was performed on CD8+ T cells sorted from blood. The origin of this receptor is a human donor in good health. The chain carries TRBV4-1 and TRBJ1-4; possibly TRBD1 for D (5 bases). The CDR3 loop reads CASSQTDRGEKLFF. CDR3 nucleotides: TGCGCCAGCAGCCAGACGGACCGGGGGGAAAAACTGTTTTTT.